The sequence of this T cell receptor beta chain was determined in a study of CXCR3-negative and CXCR3-positive naive CD8 T cells. The method, 5' RACE with UMI labels, was used to prepare the TRB cDNA libraries. TCRdb re-called the 5' RACE reads and gives one entry per CDR3 protein, without DNA. The sample holds 50,000 to 55,000 distinct CDR3 sequences. Regarding the study as a whole: Naive CXCR3-positive cells had TRB CDR3s more hydrophobic than those of CXCR3-negative naive cells.

The germline CDR1 and CDR2 sequences are SQVTM and ANQGSEA. CDR3 length: 19 amino acids. Comment on this clonotype: Its target is unknown.

By phenotype, naive CD8+ T cells were CD45RO-CCR7+CD27+CD95-. The clonotype comes from a human donor in good health. Some clones in this sample may be carry-over from other donors' samples. Sequencing used naive CXCR3- CD8+ T cells from blood. Specified subset: CD45RO-CCR7+CD27+CD95- naive CD8+ T cells lacking CXCR3 (TNR3-). This chain links TRBV29-1 with TRBJ2-7; absent DNA, TCRdb's TRBD2 call cannot be checked. CDR3 in amino acids: CSVEAGTDVGLAGTYEQYF.